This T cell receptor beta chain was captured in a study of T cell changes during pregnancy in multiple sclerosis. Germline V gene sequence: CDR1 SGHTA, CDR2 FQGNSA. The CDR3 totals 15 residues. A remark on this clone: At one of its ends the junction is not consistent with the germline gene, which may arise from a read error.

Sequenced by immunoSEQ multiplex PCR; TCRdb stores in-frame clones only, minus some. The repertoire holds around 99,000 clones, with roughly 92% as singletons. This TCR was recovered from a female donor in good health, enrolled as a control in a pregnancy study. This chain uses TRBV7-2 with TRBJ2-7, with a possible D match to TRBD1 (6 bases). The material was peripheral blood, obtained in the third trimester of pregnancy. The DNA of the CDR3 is TGTGCCAGCAGCCTGAACAGGGATTCACCCTACGGGCAGTACTTC. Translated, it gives CASSLNRDSPYGQYF.